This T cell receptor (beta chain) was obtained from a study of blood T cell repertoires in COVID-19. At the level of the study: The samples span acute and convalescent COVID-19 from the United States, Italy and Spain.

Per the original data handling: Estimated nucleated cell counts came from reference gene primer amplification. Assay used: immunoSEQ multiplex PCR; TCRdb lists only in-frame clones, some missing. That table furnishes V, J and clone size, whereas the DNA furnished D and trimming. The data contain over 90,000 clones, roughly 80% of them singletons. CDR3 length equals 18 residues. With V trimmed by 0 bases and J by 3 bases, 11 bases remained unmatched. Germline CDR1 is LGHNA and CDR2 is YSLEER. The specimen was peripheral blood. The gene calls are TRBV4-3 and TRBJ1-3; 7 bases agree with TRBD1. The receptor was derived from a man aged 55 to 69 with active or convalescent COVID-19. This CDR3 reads CASSQDGSRTGGGNTIYF. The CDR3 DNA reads TGCGCCAGCAGCCAAGATGGGAGTCGGACAGGTGGTGGAAACACCATATATTTT.